This T cell receptor (beta chain) comes out of a study of cytotoxic CD8 clonotypes in ibrutinib-treated CLL. Looking at the study overall: Across samples, productive templates numbered around 260,000 and productive rearrangements reached 94,082 on average.

Cryopreserved PBMCs were the source of approximately 2 micrograms of genomic DNA, which went to TCR beta libraries. Investigators sought sequencing depths of between 1 in 200,000 and 1 in 1 million T cells. The table came from immunoSEQ multiplex PCR; TCRdb's copy has only in-frame clones and leaves some out. The table shows about 22,000 clones, with roughly four fifths occurring only once. Trimming took 4 bases from V and 1 from J, leaving 13 bases between them. This CDR3 region has 15 residues. Germline V gene data show CDR1 as KGHSY and CDR2 as FQNENV. The gene calls are TRBV16 and TRBJ1-1; the D is unclear. Specimen: PBMCs, collected before ibrutinib treatment. The sequence was collected from a human donor with chronic lymphocytic leukemia. The CDR3 protein is CASSLVRIQNTEAFF. DNA of the CDR3: TGTGCCAGCAGCCTAGTCCGGATCCAGAACACTGAAGCTTTCTTT. Using reference TRBV16 and TRBJ1-1 for the parts outside the CDR3, the full variable domain is GEEVAQTPKHLVRGEGQKAKLYCAPIKGHSYVFWYQQVLKNEFKFLISFQNENVFDETGMPKERFSAKCLPNSPCSLEIQATKLEDSAVYFCASSLVRIQNTEAFFGQGTRLTVV.